This T cell receptor beta chain emerged from a study of control samples from healthy donors and cancer patients. The data were produced by immunoSEQ multiplex PCR, yet TCRdb's version contains in-frame clones alone and is incomplete. The table has over 100,000 clones, 75% to 95% seen once. The germline V gene encodes CDR1 SGHDN and CDR2 FVKESK. CDR3 length: 11 amino acids. V was shortened by 1 base and J by 12 bases, with 9 bases between the two germline ends. Input material: blood. The source is a human donor in good health. The donor label of this sample is uncertain. The chain recombines TRBV14 with TRBJ1-2, with D hard to call. CDR3 nucleotides: TGTGCCAGCAGCCAAGCGGGCGTCAACACCTTC. This gives the protein CASSQAGVNTF.